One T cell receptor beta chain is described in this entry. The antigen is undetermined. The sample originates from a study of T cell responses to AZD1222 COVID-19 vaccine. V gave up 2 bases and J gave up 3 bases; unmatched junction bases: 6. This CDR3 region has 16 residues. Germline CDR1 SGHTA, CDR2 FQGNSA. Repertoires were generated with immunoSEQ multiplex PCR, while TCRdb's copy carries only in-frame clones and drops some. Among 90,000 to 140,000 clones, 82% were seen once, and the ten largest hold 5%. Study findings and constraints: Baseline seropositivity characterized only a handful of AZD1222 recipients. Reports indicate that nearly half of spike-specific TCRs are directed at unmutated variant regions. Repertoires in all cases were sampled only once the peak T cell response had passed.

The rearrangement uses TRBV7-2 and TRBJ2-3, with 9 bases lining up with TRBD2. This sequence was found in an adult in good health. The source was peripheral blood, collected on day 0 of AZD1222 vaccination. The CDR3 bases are TGTGCCAGCAGCTTATTTCTAGCGGGGTTGACAGATACGCAGTATTTT. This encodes CASSLFLAGLTDTQYF.